What follows are 19 T cell receptor beta chains derived from one specimen sequenced in a study of blood T cell repertoires in COVID-19. Clones were sequenced by immunoSEQ multiplex PCR, and TCRdb holds only the in-frame ones, with some missing. The data show around 300,000 clones, with 88% seen just once and roughly 9% held by the top ten. Sequenced sample: peripheral blood. The receptors shown here come from a man younger than 35 with active or convalescent COVID-19.

The chain couples TRBV12-3 or TRBV12-4 to TRBJ1-2; D call uncertain. Deletions cut 0 bases from V and 4 bases from J, with 3 bases between. The CDR3 spans 12 residues. CDR3 nucleotide sequence: TGTGCCAGCAGTTTAGCCGGCTATGGCTACACCTTC. As protein: CASSLAGYGYTF.

The chain employs TRBV3-1 (or the pseudogene TRBV3-2) and TRBJ2-7, with TRBD1 matching over 8 bases. Germline CDR1 and CDR2: LGHDT and YNNKEL (reference sequence). CDR3 size: 16 residues. The V segment lost 4 bases and the J segment 0 bases; nucleotides outside the gene matches: 8. As DNA, the CDR3 is TGTGCCAGCAGCCCGACGGACAGGGCCCCCTCCTACGAGCAGTACTTC. It yields the protein CASSPTDRAPSYEQYF.

This chain joins TRBV6-1 and TRBJ1-2; TRBD1 matches 8 bases. The CDR3 consists of 14 residues. V shed 3 bases, J shed 3 bases, and the junction held 3 bases outside the gene matches. The germline CDR1 and CDR2 sequences are MNHNS and SASEGT. The CDR3 DNA reads as TGTGCCAGCAGTGACGACAGGGGCCACTATGGCTACACCTTC. Protein sequence: CASSDDRGHYGYTF.

This chain connects TRBV27 to TRBJ1-5; tentatively, D is TRBD1 (5 bases). Germline CDR1 is MNHEY and CDR2 is SMNVEV (reference sequence). CDR3 length: 15 residues. V was shortened by 5 bases and J by 7 bases, with 18 bases between the two germline ends. CDR3 sequence: CASSLGSAGMQPQHF. DNA for the CDR3: TGTGCCAGCAGTCTTGGGTCGGCAGGGATGCAGCCCCAGCATTTT.

The V and J genes are TRBV5-5 and TRBJ2-1; the match to TRBD2 covers 7 bases. CDR1 SGHKS and CDR2 YYEKEE come from the germline V gene (reference sequence). V shed 4 bases and J 2 bases; nucleotides not matched to a gene: 15. There are 18 residues in the CDR3. The CDR3, as DNA: TGTGCCAGCAGCCTCCAAAAAGTCAGCGGGATAACCTACAATGAGCAGTTCTTC. It codes for CASSLQKVSGITYNEQFF.

The CDR3 DNA is TGTGCCAGTAGTATTGTCGCAGGTGGCGTCTCCTATAATTCACCCCTCCACTTT. As protein: CASSIVAGGVSYNSPLHF. The V call is TRBV19, the J call TRBJ1-6; D is ambiguous. The CDR3 loop spans 18 amino acids. Trimming shortened V by 3 bases and J by 0 bases, and 15 bases separated the two germline ends. The germline gives CDR1 LNHDA, CDR2 SQIVND (reference sequence).

The chain recombines TRBV29-1 with TRBJ2-7; 11 nucleotides match TRBD2. CDR3 length: 14 amino acids. CDR1 SQVTM and CDR2 ANQGSEA come from the germline V gene. Trimming took 1 base from V and 2 from J; bases not matched to a gene: 1. As DNA, the CDR3 is TGCAGCGTTGAAGGACTAGCGGGAACCTACGAGCAGTACTTC. It is translated as CSVEGLAGTYEQYF.

The genes are TRBV20-1 and TRBJ1-4; D uncertain. Germline CDR1 reads DFQATT; CDR2 reads SNEGSKA (reference sequence). Trimming cost V 3 bases and J 0 bases, with 8 bases left between them. The CDR3 is 14 residues long. CDR3 region: CSASGSATNEKLFF. CDR3 sequence (DNA): TGCAGTGCTAGTGGGAGCGCAACTAATGAAAAACTGTTTTTT.

This chain links TRBV5-5 with TRBJ1-6; 7 bases are a match to TRBD1. The CDR3 covers 14 residues. Trimming cost V 0 bases and J 10 bases; bases outside gene matches: 4. Germline assignment: CDR1 SGHKS and CDR2 YYEKEE (reference sequence). CDR3 nucleotides: TGTGCCAGCAGCTTGGGGCAGGGGGGCTCACCCCTCCACTTT. Protein sequence: CASSLGQGGSPLHF.

The V call is TRBV5-8, the J call TRBJ2-5, with 7 bases matching TRBD2. CDR1 SGHTS and CDR2 YDEGEE come from the germline V gene. The trim removed 4 bases at V and 5 bases at J, leaving 8 bases unmatched. There are 14 residues in the CDR3. This CDR3 is CASSPRGGLETQYF. Written as DNA, the CDR3 is TGTGCCAGCAGCCCGCGGGGAGGGTTGGAGACCCAGTACTTC.

The gene calls are TRBV29-1 and TRBJ1-2; no firm D call. Germline V lookup: CDR1 SQVTM, CDR2 ANQGSEA. Deletions cut 3 bases from V and 0 bases from J, with 2 bases between. This CDR3 is 11 amino acids long. CDR3 nucleotide sequence: TGCAGCGTTGACACTAACTATGGCTACACCTTC. Translation: CSVDTNYGYTF.

The chain combines TRBV19 with TRBJ1-2; 10 nucleotides match TRBD1. V lost 4 bases, J lost 7 bases, and 9 bases stayed unmatched. There are 15 residues in the CDR3. Germline CDR1 reads LNHDA; CDR2 reads SQIVND (reference sequence). The CDR3 DNA reads as TGTGCCAGTAGTACAGACAGGGGGCTGTCGGGTGGCTACACCTTC. This codes for CASSTDRGLSGGYTF.

This clone was seen only a few times. V usage is TRBV6-2 or TRBV6-3 and J usage is TRBJ2-7, with D tentatively TRBD2 (6 bases). The CDR3 is made up of 14 amino acids. CDR1 is MNHEY, CDR2 SVGEGT, per germline. V gave up 6 bases and J gave up 9 bases, with 21 bases separating them. CDR3 DNA: TGTGCCAGCAGCCCGGCCCAGAGGGAGCGGGCGCAGTACTTC. Encoded protein: CASSPAQRERAQYF.

The chain couples TRBV4-1 to TRBJ1-3, with unresolved D. Trimming cost V 0 bases and J 0 bases, with 21 bases left between them. This CDR3 spans 20 amino acids. Germline loops: CDR1 MGHRA, CDR2 YSYEKL. In DNA form, the CDR3 reads TGCGCCAGCAGCCAAGAAATAATTTTCGGGATCTCGAGCTCTGGAAACACCATATATTTT. Its translation: CASSQEIIFGISSSGNTIYF.

This chain connects TRBV7-9 to TRBJ2-5, with no clear D. Germline V CDR1 and CDR2: SEHNR, FQNEAQ (reference sequence). The V end was cut by 5 bases, the J end by 2 bases, with 9 bases between. The CDR3 has 13 amino acids. The CDR3 DNA is TGTGCCAGCAGCCCCACACCTCAAGAGACCCAGTACTTC. It specifies CASSPTPQETQYF.

In DNA form, the CDR3 reads TGTGCCAGCAGCGGGTGGCCTCGGGGAAGGGAGATTAACACCGGGGAGCTGTTTTTT. This codes for CASSGWPRGREINTGELFF. The chain uses TRBV9 and TRBJ2-2; the D gene is possibly TRBD2 (5 bases). Trimming pared 3 bases from V and 2 bases from J, leaving 23 bases between. Germline V gene sequence: CDR1 SGDLS, CDR2 YYNGEE. The CDR3 is 19 amino acids.

The chain couples TRBV5-1 to TRBJ1-1; D not resolved. V shed 3 bases and J shed 0 bases, with 12 bases lying between them. This CDR3 is built from 15 residues. CDR1 and CDR2 from the germline V gene are SGHRS and YFSETQ. CDR3 nucleotide sequence: TGCGCCAGCAGCTCGCAAACAGATATGAACACTGAAGCTTTCTTT. This translates into CASSSQTDMNTEAFF.

J is TRBJ2-2 and V is TRBV7-8, with 9 bases matching TRBD1. In germline, CDR1 is SGHVS, CDR2 FQNEAQ. The J segment lost 7 bases and the V segment lost 5 bases, leaving 5 bases of the junction unmatched. The CDR3 is 14 amino acids. The CDR3 DNA reads as TGTGCCAGCAGCGCTCGGACAGGGGACGGGGAGCTGTTTTTT. Translating it yields CASSARTGDGELFF.

The V gene is TRBV20-1, the J gene TRBJ1-2, with TRBD1 matching 7 bases. With V trimmed by 4 bases and J by 4 bases, 0 bases remained unmatched. CDR1 and CDR2 from the germline V gene are DFQATT and SNEGSKA (reference sequence). CDR3 length equals 11 residues. CDR3 nucleotide sequence: TGCAGTGCTACAGGGGGCTATGGCTACACCTTC. It yields the protein CSATGGYGYTF.